This passage covers 22 T cell receptor beta chains from one sample sequenced in a study of T cells in Graves' hyperthyroidism and ophthalmopathy. The investigators amplified TCR beta CDR3 regions from RNA transcripts. HTBI primers were used for first-round RT-PCR of the TCR CDR3. TCRdb ran MiXCR on the multiplex PCR reads and lists one entry per CDR3 protein. The sample has about 420,000 distinct CDR3 sequences; 15% to 18% are singletons. The sequencing input was blood. The receptors come from a woman between 18 and 30 years old with Graves' hyperthyroidism.

This clonotype came up many times. The chain has TRBV12-3 or TRBV12-4 and TRBJ2-1, with 13 bases aligning to TRBD2. After removal of 6 bases from V and 5 bases from J, the junction contained 4 bases not matched to a gene. This CDR3 has 15 residues. The CDR3 region has the DNA TGTGCCAGCAGGAGGACTAGCGGGAGCCACAATGAGCAGTTCTTC. Encoded protein: CASRRTSGSHNEQFF.

Many counts were recorded for this clonotype. CDR3 DNA sequence: TGTGCCAGCAGTGACGGGACTAGCTACATTCAGTACTTC. It encodes CASSDGTSYIQYF. This chain joins TRBV6-4 and TRBJ2-4, with TRBD2 matching over 9 bases. With V trimmed by 2 bases and J by 8 bases, 1 base remained unmatched. This CDR3 contains 13 residues. Germline V lookup: CDR1 MRHNA, CDR2 SNTAGT.

The chain uses TRBV12-3 or TRBV12-4 and TRBJ1-2; the D is unclear. The CDR3 covers 14 residues. V gave up 7 bases and J gave up 0 bases, with 12 bases separating them. The CDR3 region is CASTIGRANYGYTF. The CDR3 region has the DNA TGTGCCAGCACCATAGGGCGAGCTAACTATGGCTACACCTTC.

This clonotype was recorded many times. The chain joins TRBV3-1 to TRBJ2-7; 15 bases map to TRBD2. There are 16 residues in the CDR3. The germline CDR1 and CDR2 sequences are LGHDT and YNNKEL (reference sequence). The V and J ends lost 2 bases and 6 bases, in that order; junction bases with no gene match: 5. The CDR3 here is CASSQTGLAGGLEQYF. The DNA of the CDR3 is TGTGCCAGCAGCCAAACCGGACTAGCGGGAGGGCTCGAGCAGTACTTC.

The rearrangement uses TRBV7-3 and TRBJ2-5; 11 bases align to TRBD1. With V trimmed by 6 bases and J by 5 bases, 8 bases remained unmatched. CDR1 and CDR2 (germline): SGHTA, FQGTGA. The CDR3 sequence is 15 residues long. As DNA, the CDR3 is TGTGCCAGCAGTGATTCGGGACAGGGGGACGAGACCCAGTACTTC. Its translation is CASSDSGQGDETQYF.

Concerning this clonotype: A much larger clonotype is one base distant, so this may be a read error. This chain uses TRBV6-2 or TRBV6-3 with TRBJ2-1, with D perhaps being TRBD1 or TRBD2 (5 bases each). CDR1 and CDR2 from the germline V gene are MNHEY and SVGEGT. This CDR3 comprises 12 residues. The CDR3 nucleotides read TGTGCCTGCAGTTCCGGGACCTATGAGCAGTTCTTC. Amino acid sequence: CACSSGTYEQFF.

This clonotype was seen repeatedly, ten times or more. The V and J genes are TRBV5-1 and TRBJ2-2; D call uncertain. The V and J ends lost 0 bases and 7 bases respectively, with 7 bases between them. Germline assignment: CDR1 SGHRS and CDR2 YFSETQ. The CDR3 runs to 13 residues. This CDR3 is CASSLAMDGELFF. CDR3 nucleotide sequence: TGCGCCAGCAGCTTGGCCATGGACGGGGAGCTGTTTTTT.

The table lists this clonotype with a few counts. The chain joins TRBV7-6 to TRBJ2-2; TRBD2 matches 7 bases. CDR3 length: 17 amino acids. Germline-derived CDR1 and CDR2 are SGHVS and FNYEAQ. V shed 5 bases and J 3 bases; nucleotides not matched to a gene: 12. The CDR3 DNA follows: TGTGCCAGCAGCCTCCCCAGGGCGGGGGTCGACACCGGGGAGCTGTTTTTT. This translates into CASSLPRAGVDTGELFF.

In its sample, this clonotype was seen many times. The chain recombines TRBV12-3 or TRBV12-4 with TRBJ2-5, with TRBD2 matching 12 bases. The CDR3 length is 14 residues. V was pared by 3 bases and J by 6 bases, with 2 bases of the junction left unmatched. The DNA for the CDR3 is TGTGCCAGCAGTTTGACTAGCGGGAGTAAGACCCAGTACTTC. This encodes CASSLTSGSKTQYF.

This clonotype was recorded many times. The gene calls are TRBV12-3 or TRBV12-4 and TRBJ1-4; 9 bases are shared with TRBD1. There are 19 residues in the CDR3. V was pared by 7 bases and J by 1 base, with 16 bases of the junction left unmatched. The CDR3 reads CASNSSSGQGFGTNEKLFF. The CDR3 DNA reads as TGTGCCAGCAATTCAAGCTCGGGACAGGGATTTGGAACTAATGAAAAACTGTTTTTT.

As for this clonotype: With a much larger clone just one base away, this may be a read error. The chain uses TRBV2 and TRBJ2-7; D unresolved. The germline CDR1 and CDR2 sequences are SNHLY and FYNNEI. The CDR3 totals 10 residues. Trimming shortened V by 7 bases and J by 7 bases, and 8 bases separated the two germline ends. DNA of the CDR3: TGTGCCAGCAATGAGACAGAGCAGTACTTC. Its protein product is CASNETEQYF.

This clonotype was counted at least ten times. The chain carries TRBV15 and TRBJ2-5; possibly TRBD1 for D (6 bases). The germline V and J ends were trimmed by 5 bases and 4 bases, with 8 bases remaining between them. This CDR3 contains 12 residues. The germline V gene encodes CDR1 LNHNV and CDR2 YYDKDF (reference sequence). CDR3 residues: CATSPGVETQYF. The CDR3 nucleotides read TGTGCCACCAGCCCAGGGGTAGAGACCCAGTACTTC.

This clonotype was seen only a few times. The chain joins TRBV4-2 to TRBJ2-5, with 8 nucleotides matching TRBD2. Losses at the gene ends were 1 base for V and 5 bases for J; bases not matched to a gene: 0. Per germline, CDR1 LGHNA and CDR2 YNFKEQ. The CDR3 covers 13 residues. The CDR3 coding sequence is TGTGCCAGCAGCCAAGCGGGGGGGGAGACCCAGTACTTC. Translated, it gives CASSQAGGETQYF.

The V gene is TRBV6-5, the J gene TRBJ1-6, with D perhaps matching TRBD1 (5 bases). The CDR3 loop spans 15 amino acids. Trimming left V 2 bases short and J 8 bases short, with 13 bases between. Germline assignment: CDR1 MNHEY and CDR2 SVGAGI. The CDR3 is CASSYRLRGDSPLHF. CDR3 coding DNA: TGTGCCAGCAGTTACCGATTAAGGGGAGATTCACCCCTCCACTTT.

The V gene is TRBV19, the J gene TRBJ1-2; 8 nucleotides align to TRBD1. The ends lost 5 bases at V and 8 bases at J; junction bases unmatched: 16. This CDR3 has 16 residues. Per the germline V gene, CDR1 is LNHDA and CDR2 is SQIVND (reference sequence). The CDR3 loop is CASSGYPGTGAIGYTF. The CDR3 nucleotides are TGTGCCAGTAGTGGCTACCCCGGGACAGGCGCTATCGGCTACACCTTC.

V and J are TRBV6-1 and TRBJ2-1, with D possibly matching TRBD2 (6 bases). The CDR3 consists of 15 residues. Trimming pared 3 bases from V and 9 bases from J, leaving 18 bases between. The germline CDR1 and CDR2 sequences are MNHNS and SASEGT. CDR3 residues: CASSDRVGGGSEQFF. The CDR3 DNA is TGTGCCAGCAGTGACCGTGTGGGGGGTGGAAGTGAGCAGTTCTTC.

This clonotype was recorded at least ten times. One junction end does not reproduce the germline sequence, and a read error may be involved. The V and J genes are TRBV28 and TRBJ2-7; TRBD1 aligns across 8 bases. The CDR3 runs 15 residues. The germline gives CDR1 MDHEN, CDR2 SYDVKM. CDR3 sequence: CAGSRQGPIRYEQYF. CDR3 coding DNA: TGTGCCGGCAGTCGACAGGGGCCCATCAGGTACGAGCAGTACTTC.

Ten or more counts support this clonotype. The chain has TRBV28 and TRBJ1-4; D gene unclear. V was trimmed by 6 bases and J by 4 bases, leaving 12 bases between them. This CDR3 spans 14 amino acids. Germline V lookup: CDR1 MDHEN, CDR2 SYDVKM. The CDR3 DNA is TGTGCCAGCAGCCATGGCACAGATAATGAAAAACTGTTTTTT. It specifies CASSHGTDNEKLFF.

This chain joins TRBV20-1 and TRBJ2-7; 11 nucleotides line up with TRBD2. The CDR3 has 16 amino acids. V dropped 0 bases and J dropped 4; count of bases not matched to a gene: 8. CDR1 and CDR2 from the germline V gene are DFQATT and SNEGSKA (reference sequence). Here the CDR3 reads CSAREPTSGTVYEQYF. The CDR3 nucleotides read TGCAGTGCTAGAGAGCCGACTAGCGGGACGGTGTACGAGCAGTACTTC.

This clonotype was counted many times. The chain joins TRBV3-1 to TRBJ2-1; tentatively, D is TRBD2 (6 bases). Germline V gene data show CDR1 as LGHDT and CDR2 as YNNKEL (reference sequence). V lost 0 bases and J 3 bases, leaving 12 bases between the germline ends. The CDR3 spans 16 residues. The CDR3 is CASSQDIAEFYNEQFF. For the CDR3, the DNA is TGTGCCAGCAGCCAAGATATAGCGGAATTCTACAATGAGCAGTTCTTC.

This clonotype has ten or more counts. The chain has TRBV6-6 and TRBJ1-1; D ambiguous. The CDR3 has 12 residues. Trimming took 0 bases from V and 9 from J, leaving 8 bases between them. Germline CDR1 MNHNY, CDR2 SVGAGI (reference sequence). The CDR3 sequence is CASSYSGRKAFF. The CDR3 nucleotides read TGTGCCAGCAGTTACTCCGGGCGAAAAGCTTTCTTT.

The chain carries TRBV5-1 and TRBJ1-1, with 9 bases lining up with TRBD1. This CDR3 comprises 15 residues. The junction had 6 bases not matched to a gene; V was cut back by 0 bases and J by 6 bases. Looked up from germline, CDR1 is SGHRS and CDR2 is YFSETQ. This CDR3 is CASSLGTGGPPEAFF. For the CDR3, the DNA is TGCGCCAGCAGCTTGGGTACAGGGGGCCCGCCTGAAGCTTTCTTT.